One and the same sample provided the 20 T cell receptor beta chains below, sequenced in a study of blood T cell repertoires in COVID-19. Repertoires were generated with immunoSEQ multiplex PCR, while TCRdb's copy carries only in-frame clones and drops some. The sample records approximately 260,000 clones, about 80% being singletons. Sequenced input: peripheral blood. The receptor set was obtained from a human donor in a cohort sampled during active COVID-19.

This clone has more than one count but fewer than ten. This chain links TRBV6-6 with TRBJ2-3; D is perhaps TRBD2 (6 bases). Per germline, CDR1 MNHNY and CDR2 SVGAGI (reference sequence). V lost 6 bases to trimming and J lost 4 bases, with 14 bases between them. CDR3 size: 14 residues. CDR3 coding DNA: TGTGCCAGCAGGGGCGGGGCTAGTGCAGATACGCAGTATTTT. Translated, it gives CASRGGASADTQYF.

The V call is TRBV3-1 (or the pseudogene TRBV3-2), the J call TRBJ1-1; 8 bases line up with TRBD1. The junction had 12 bases not matched to a gene; V was cut back by 0 bases and J by 9 bases. Germline CDR1 and CDR2: LGHDT and YNNKEL (reference sequence). CDR3 length: 16 amino acids. This CDR3 reads CASSQDRGQGPLQAFF. CDR3 in DNA: TGTGCCAGCAGCCAAGATCGAGGACAGGGCCCACTGCAAGCTTTCTTT.

The chain employs TRBV3-1 (or the pseudogene TRBV3-2) and TRBJ1-1; possible D gene TRBD1, 6 bases. Deletions cut 5 bases from V and 0 bases from J, with 13 bases between. The CDR3 loop spans 15 amino acids. The germline gives CDR1 LGHDT, CDR2 YNNKEL (reference sequence). The CDR3 sequence: CASSGGQRMNTEAFF. CDR3 coding DNA: TGTGCCAGCAGCGGAGGACAGAGGATGAACACTGAAGCTTTCTTT.

This chain connects TRBV5-4 to TRBJ2-7, with 9 nucleotides matching TRBD1. CDR1 is SGHNT, CDR2 YYREEE, per germline (reference sequence). This CDR3 comprises 15 residues. Trimming removed 4 bases from V and 5 bases from J; junction bases left unmatched: 10. The CDR3 bases are TGTGCCAGCAGCCTCACAGGGGGCAAGGTGGACGAGCAGTACTTC. Translating it yields CASSLTGGKVDEQYF. Drawing the rest from reference TRBV5-4 and TRBJ2-7, the complete variable domain is ETGVTQSPTHLIKTRGQQVTLRCSSQSGHNTVSWYQQALGQGPQFIFQYYREEENGRGNFPPRFSGLQFPNYSSELNVNALELDDSALYLCASSLTGGKVDEQYFGPGTRLTVT.

This clone was found once. The genes are TRBV5-1 and TRBJ2-1; tentatively, D is TRBD1 (6 bases). The CDR3 spans 15 residues. The V gene's germline CDR1 is SGHRS and CDR2 YFSETQ. V was clipped by 4 bases and J by 1 base, with 12 bases between them. CDR3 in DNA: TGCGCCAGCAGCGTGGGACAAACTTCCTACAATGAGCAGTTCTTC. It yields the protein CASSVGQTSYNEQFF.

The chain carries TRBV7-8 and TRBJ2-3; 10 bases are a match to TRBD2. This CDR3 is built from 14 residues. With V trimmed by 8 bases and J by 6 bases, 8 bases remained unmatched. Germline V lookup: CDR1 SGHVS, CDR2 FQNEAQ. Here the CDR3 DNA reads TGTGCCAGCGGCTCTAGCGGGGGTCGGGATACGCAGTATTTT. Translation gives CASGSSGGRDTQYF.

The rearrangement joins TRBV11-3 to TRBJ2-1; D ambiguous. This CDR3 is built from 13 residues. In germline, CDR1 is SGHNT, CDR2 YENEEA. V lost 2 bases and J lost 9, with 11 bases in between. As DNA, the CDR3 is TGTGCCAGCAGCTTAAATTACGCGAGTGAGCAGTTCTTC. This encodes CASSLNYASEQFF.

This chain connects TRBV3-1 (or the pseudogene TRBV3-2) to TRBJ2-1; maybe TRBD2 (6 bases). The ends were cut back, 0 bases at V and 5 bases at J, with 14 bases in the middle. This CDR3 spans 16 amino acids. From germline, CDR1 is LGHDT and CDR2 YNNKEL (reference sequence). In nucleotides, the CDR3 is TGTGCCAGCAGCCAAGAGGGGCTAGCGATCAACAATGAGCAGTTCTTC. Protein: CASSQEGLAINNEQFF.

This rearrangement joins TRBV21-1 to TRBJ1-5; the table's D call, TRBD1, has no DNA check behind it. TRBV21-1 is flagged as a pseudogene. There are 14 residues in the CDR3. The CDR3 DNA follows: TGTGCCAGCAGGGAAGGACAGGGCGATCAGCCCCAGCATTTT. It translates to CASREGQGDQPQHF.

V is TRBV19 and J is TRBJ1-2; D gene uncertain. V shed 5 bases and J shed 8 bases, with 15 bases lying between them. The germline V gene has CDR1 LNHDA and CDR2 SQIVND (reference sequence). The CDR3 contains 13 residues. This CDR3 reads CASSFSRDGGYTF. Here the CDR3 DNA reads TGTGCCAGTAGTTTTTCACGGGATGGGGGCTACACCTTC.

V and J are TRBV24-1 and TRBJ2-3, with D uncertain. This CDR3 spans 12 amino acids. Trimming cost V 4 bases and J 6 bases, with 7 bases left between them. Per the germline V gene, CDR1 is KGHDR and CDR2 is SFDVKD. The CDR3: CATSDGVDTQYF. CDR3 nucleotides: TGTGCCACCAGTGACGGAGTTGATACGCAGTATTTT.

CDR3 nucleotide sequence: TGTGCCAGTAGCGCAGCCCGGGGCACTGAAGCTTTCTTT. Translated, it gives CASSAARGTEAFF. The chain couples TRBV19 to TRBJ1-1; D is undetermined. Germline loops: CDR1 LNHDA, CDR2 SQIVND (reference sequence). The CDR3 runs 13 residues. The V and J ends lost 6 bases and 4 bases respectively, with 12 bases between them.

The chain joins TRBV7-9 to TRBJ2-5, with 9 bases that match TRBD2. From germline, CDR1 is SEHNR and CDR2 FQNEAQ (reference sequence). The CDR3 spans 15 residues. V lost 3 bases to trimming and J lost 5 bases; unmatched junction nucleotides: 7. The DNA for the CDR3 is TGTGCCAGCAGCTTCTCAGCGGGAGGCCGGGAGACCCAGTACTTC. Residues: CASSFSAGGRETQYF.

This clone was seen more than once but under ten times. In DNA, the CDR3 is TGTGCCAGCAGCTTAGCGCGGACTAGCGGGGGGATCGATGAGCAGTTCTTC. Protein sequence: CASSLARTSGGIDEQFF. The chain links TRBV7-2 to TRBJ2-1; 14 bases are shared with TRBD2. The length of the CDR3 is 17 residues. V lost 0 bases, J lost 8 bases, and 6 bases stayed unmatched. Germline CDR1 SGHTA, CDR2 FQGNSA.

The rearrangement joins TRBV6-5 to TRBJ1-2, with 7 bases identical to TRBD1. Trimming took 6 bases from V and 8 from J; bases not matched to a gene: 9. Per germline, CDR1 MNHEY and CDR2 SVGAGI. The CDR3 is 13 residues long. The CDR3 bases are TGTGCCAGCAGGGCCACAACAGGGGAGGGCTACACCTTC. This codes for CASRATTGEGYTF.

Notes on this clone: Compared with germline, one end of the junction differs, possibly owing to a read error. The genes are TRBV7-7 and TRBJ2-1, with 8 bases aligning to TRBD2. CDR1 is SSHAT and CDR2 is FNYEAQ in the germline V gene (reference sequence). The length of the CDR3 is 15 residues. The CDR3 region is CASSLVSGSVNEQFF. As DNA, the CDR3 is TGTGCTAGCAGCTTAGTCAGCGGGAGTGTCAATGAGCAGTTCTTC.

The rearrangement links TRBV11-2 to TRBJ1-4; the D gene is possibly TRBD1 (5 bases). Germline CDR1 and CDR2: SGHAT and FQNNGV. The CDR3 runs to 14 residues. The germline V and J ends were trimmed by 9 bases and 11 bases, with 22 bases remaining between them. CDR3 loop: CASAWGPSQKKLFF. Written as DNA, the CDR3 is TGTGCCAGTGCTTGGGGCCCATCTCAAAAGAAACTGTTTTTT.

The chain uses TRBV10-2 and TRBJ1-2; no definite D call. The CDR3 is made up of 15 amino acids. CDR1 WSHSY and CDR2 SAAADI come from the germline V gene. Trimming removed 3 bases at V and 0 bases at J, with 11 bases between. DNA for the CDR3: TGCGCCAGCAGTGATCACGGTCCCCCTAACTATGGCTACACCTTC. Amino acids: CASSDHGPPNYGYTF.

The V and J genes are TRBV28 and TRBJ2-5; 7 bases are shared with TRBD1. There are 12 residues in the CDR3. The germline V gene has CDR1 MDHEN and CDR2 SYDVKM. The ends lost 10 bases at V and 7 bases at J; junction bases unmatched: 9. CDR3 in amino acids: CAIQGQAGTQYF. In DNA, the CDR3 is TGTGCCATCCAAGGACAGGCGGGGACCCAGTACTTC.

DNA for the CDR3: TGTGCCAGTAGTAACCCGGGACAGCAGAATCAGCCCCAGCATTTT. Amino acids: CASSNPGQQNQPQHF. The rearrangement links TRBV19 to TRBJ1-5, with 7 bases fitting TRBD1. Germline V CDR1 and CDR2: LNHDA, SQIVND (reference sequence). The V and J ends lost 4 bases and 4 bases, in that order; junction bases with no gene match: 7. This CDR3 spans 15 amino acids.